Listed below are T cell receptor beta chains from one sample, sequenced in a study of vaccination effects on CD4 cells after COVID-19. Repertoires were generated with immunoSEQ multiplex PCR, while TCRdb's copy carries only in-frame clones and drops some. There are 70,000 to 75,000 clones in the sample; 70% to 80% occur only once, and around 2% lies in the top ten. The antigens for these receptors are not known. Material: CD4+ T cells from PBMCs cultured without peptide, obtained before COVID-19 vaccination. Receptors originate from a human donor who received a COVID-19 vaccine. The CDR3 runs from the conserved cysteine through the conserved F or W. A D gene is named only where the DNA matches it firmly. For some rows the clone size is stated as once, few or many, or as a class when expanded; others skip it.

>TRBJ1-4|few|TRBV10-1|-
CATLGGPNEKLFF
TGCGCCACCCTAGGGGGGCCTAATGAAAAACTGTTTTTT
>TRBJ1-5|-|TRBV4-3|-
CASSQEHDQPQHF
TGCGCCAGCAGCCAAGAACACGATCAGCCCCAGCATTTT
>TRBJ1-1|many|TRBV10-2|-
CASKVRGMNTEAFF
TGCGCCAGCAAGGTTCGGGGGATGAACACTGAAGCTTTCTTT
>TRBJ1-4|-|TRBV11-2|TRBD1
CASSLQGGFAKLFF
TGTGCCAGCAGCTTACAGGGGGGGTTTGCAAAACTGTTTTTT
>TRBJ1-2|-|TRBV6-1|-
CASSEGYRDGYTF
TGTGCCAGCAGTGAAGGGTACCGGGATGGCTACACCTTC
>TRBJ2-5|-|TRBV29-1|TRBD1
CSVEDLGQGAGETQYF
TGCAGCGTTGAAGATCTGGGACAGGGGGCTGGAGAGACCCAGTACTTC
>TRBJ1-2|-|TRBV4-3|TRBD1
CASSQGGDRANYGYTF
TGCGCCAGCAGCCAGGGGGGGGACAGAGCTAACTATGGCTACACCTTC
>TRBJ2-5|-|TRBV24-1|-
CATSDLGSKGETQYF
TGTGCCACCAGTGATTTGGGGTCAAAGGGGGAGACCCAGTACTTC
>TRBJ1-2|-|TRBV30|-
CAWSVAYGYTF
TGTGCCTGGAGTGTGGCATATGGCTACACCTTC
>TRBJ2-5|once|TRBV28|TRBD2
CASSRTSQETQYF
TGTGCCAGCAGTCGGACTAGCCAAGAGACCCAGTACTTC
>TRBJ1-1|-|TRBV21-1|-
CASSNPEEVNTEAFF
TGTGCCAGCAGCAATCCCGAGGAGGTAAACACTGAAGCTTTCTTT
>TRBJ1-3|-|TRBV18|-
CASSPGSRSGNTIYF
TGTGCCAGCTCACCAGGCTCCCGCTCTGGAAACACCATATATTTT
>TRBJ1-4|-|TRBV30|-
CAWRGLGWNEKLFF
TGTGCCTGGAGGGGTTTGGGGTGGAATGAAAAACTGTTTTTT
>TRBJ2-4|-|TRBV7-2|-
CASSLGHLIAKNIQYF
TGTGCCAGCAGCTTAGGACACCTAATAGCCAAAAACATTCAGTACTTC
>TRBJ2-3|-|TRBV5-1|-
CASSLVGGASTDTQYF
TGCGCCAGCAGCTTGGTAGGGGGGGCTAGCACAGATACGCAGTATTTT
>TRBJ1-1|-|TRBV4-1|TRBD1
CASSQPLFTGVNTEAFF
TGCGCCAGCAGCCAACCCCTATTTACAGGGGTGAACACTGAAGCTTTCTTT
>TRBJ2-4|once|TRBV6-5|-
CASSPQLAKNIQYF
TGTGCCAGCAGTCCACAGCTAGCCAAAAACATTCAGTACTTC
>TRBJ1-2|few|TRBV6-2/TRBV6-3|-
CASSYAGANYGYTF
TGTGCCAGCAGTTACGCCGGGGCGAACTATGGCTACACCTTC
>TRBJ2-4|-|TRBV5-6|-
CASTPRAKNIQYF
TGTGCCAGTACCCCCCGGGCCAAAAACATTCAGTACTTC
>TRBJ2-1|once|TRBV19|-
CASSRTLAGHRDEQFF
TGTGCCAGTAGTCGCACTCTGGCGGGCCATCGGGATGAGCAGTTCTTC
>TRBJ1-4|-|TRBV27|TRBD1
CASSWTGENEKLFF
TGTGCCAGCAGTTGGACAGGGGAGAATGAAAAACTGTTTTTT
>TRBJ2-1|once|TRBV24-1|TRBD1
CATSGSEAGGINEQFF
TGTGCCACCAGTGGAAGTGAGGCAGGGGGCATAAATGAGCAGTTCTTC
>TRBJ2-2|few|TRBV2|-
CASSDSGLGTGELFF
TGTGCCAGCAGTGATTCAGGGCTAGGAACCGGGGAGCTGTTTTTT
>TRBJ2-5|-|TRBV7-9|-
CASSLEGVYQETQYF
TGTGCCAGCAGCTTAGAAGGGGTGTACCAAGAGACCCAGTACTTC
>TRBJ2-3|few|TRBV27|-
CASSQQMGDTQYF
TGTGCCAGCAGTCAGCAAATGGGAGATACGCAGTATTTT
>TRBJ1-6|few|TRBV11-2|-
CASSLSGGSGVSPLHF
TGTGCCAGCAGCCTGTCCGGGGGCTCGGGAGTCTCACCCCTCCACTTT
>TRBJ1-2|-|TRBV19|TRBD1
CASSGTGGNYGYTF
TGTGCCAGTAGTGGGACAGGGGGTAACTATGGCTACACCTTC
>TRBJ2-5|-|TRBV5-1|TRBD2
CASSFRGGTQETQYF
TGCGCCAGCAGCTTCCGCGGGGGGACACAAGAGACCCAGTACTTC
>TRBJ2-1|-|TRBV29-1|-
CSVEVGGGYNEQFF
TGCAGCGTTGAAGTTGGCGGAGGCTACAATGAGCAGTTCTTC
>TRBJ2-5|-|TRBV10-2|TRBD2
CASSGLAGSPQYF
TGCGCCAGCAGTGGGCTAGCGGGCTCGCCCCAGTACTTC
>TRBJ1-5|-|TRBV28|-
CASRMTPPRSKGNQPQHF
TGTGCCAGCAGAATGACCCCGCCTCGGAGCAAGGGTAATCAGCCCCAGCATTTT
>TRBJ2-1|few|TRBV14|TRBD1
CASSQRAGTGRNEQFF
TGTGCCAGCAGCCAGAGGGCCGGGACAGGGAGAAATGAGCAGTTCTTC
>TRBJ1-4|-|TRBV28|-
CASSSGATNEKLFF
TGTGCCAGCAGTTCTGGTGCGACTAATGAAAAACTGTTTTTT
>TRBJ2-3|-|TRBV2|-
CASSAGYGGSTDTQYF
TGTGCCAGCAGTGCGGGGTATGGGGGGAGCACAGATACGCAGTATTTT
>TRBJ2-1|-|TRBV28|TRBD2
CASSSQTSGGAYNEQFF
TGTGCCAGCAGTTCTCAGACTAGCGGGGGGGCCTACAATGAGCAGTTCTTC